The rows below give T cell receptor beta chains drawn from one sample of a study of blood T cells in healthy people across ages. TCRdb reprocessed the 5' RACE reads with MiXCR, giving one entry per CDR3 protein. The sample comprises around 1,500,000 distinct CDR3 sequences, approximately 30% of which are singletons, and 7.7% rests with the top ten. Material for sequencing was blood. Receptors originate from a woman aged 25 to 45 in good health. Each CDR3 is given with its conserved first and last residue. The order of the fields is V gene, J gene, clone size, D gene, CDR3 protein, CDR3 DNA. The D gene is left open where the match is weak. A row's size may be missing; if present it is once, few, many or a size class.

v_call: TRBV28
j_call: TRBJ2-1
clone_size: .
d_call: .
cdr3_aa: CASSVRDGSLYEQFF
cdr3_nt: TGTGCCAGCTCCGTTCGGGACGGATCACTCTACGAGCAGTTCTTC

v_call: TRBV20-1
j_call: TRBJ2-4
clone_size: many
d_call: .
cdr3_aa: CSASATGDIQYF
cdr3_nt: TGCAGTGCTAGTGCTACGGGGGACATTCAGTACTTC

v_call: TRBV5-6
j_call: TRBJ2-3
clone_size: .
d_call: TRBD2
cdr3_aa: CASSITAGTSTDTRYF
cdr3_nt: TGTGCCAGCAGCATCACCGCAGGGACTAGCACAGATACGCGGTATTTT

v_call: TRBV27
j_call: TRBJ1-5
clone_size: .
d_call: .
cdr3_aa: CASSLKGWYQPQHF
cdr3_nt: TGTGCCAGCAGTTTAAAGGGCTGGTATCAGCCCCAGCATTTT

v_call: TRBV7-3
j_call: TRBJ2-1
clone_size: .
d_call: TRBD2
cdr3_aa: CASSQGLAAYSYNEQFF
cdr3_nt: TGTGCCAGCAGCCAAGGACTAGCGGCTTACTCCTACAATGAGCAGTTCTTC

v_call: TRBV27
j_call: TRBJ1-4
clone_size: .
d_call: .
cdr3_aa: CASSAATVNEKLFF
cdr3_nt: TGTGCCAGCAGTGCCGCGACAGTTAATGAAAAACTGTTTTTT

v_call: TRBV29-1
j_call: TRBJ2-3
clone_size: few
d_call: TRBD2
cdr3_aa: CSSTGTTWDTQYF
cdr3_nt: TGCAGTTCTACCGGGACTACCTGGGATACACAGTATTTT

v_call: TRBV24-1
j_call: TRBJ2-7
clone_size: few
d_call: TRBD2
cdr3_aa: CATSRTSGRAGYEQYF
cdr3_nt: TGTGCCACCAGTAGGACTAGCGGGAGGGCTGGCTACGAGCAGTACTTC

v_call: TRBV20-1
j_call: TRBJ2-2
clone_size: .
d_call: .
cdr3_aa: CSARVWTENPNTGELFF
cdr3_nt: TGCAGTGCTAGAGTCTGGACAGAAAACCCGAACACCGGGGAGCTGTTTTTT

v_call: TRBV5-5
j_call: TRBJ1-5
clone_size: .
d_call: .
cdr3_aa: CASNRGTDQPQHF
cdr3_nt: TGTGCCAGCAATAGAGGGACGGATCAGCCCCAGCATTTT

v_call: TRBV10-2
j_call: TRBJ1-5
clone_size: .
d_call: TRBD1
cdr3_aa: CASSVLLGQGSNQPQHF
cdr3_nt: TGCGCCAGCAGTGTCCTCTTAGGACAGGGTAGCAATCAGCCCCAGCATTTT

v_call: TRBV20-1
j_call: TRBJ2-1
clone_size: few
d_call: .
cdr3_aa: CSAREDRSSYNEQFF
cdr3_nt: TGCAGTGCTAGAGAAGACAGAAGCTCCTACAATGAGCAGTTCTTC

v_call: TRBV29-1
j_call: TRBJ1-4
clone_size: .
d_call: .
cdr3_aa: CSAQDGRAKLFF
cdr3_nt: TGCAGCGCGCAGGATGGTCGAGCGAAACTGTTTTTT

v_call: TRBV5-1
j_call: TRBJ1-4
clone_size: .
d_call: .
cdr3_aa: CASSSRTDRGGKLFF
cdr3_nt: TGCGCCAGCAGCTCCCGGACGGACCGGGGGGGAAAACTGTTTTTT

v_call: TRBV7-2
j_call: TRBJ1-2
clone_size: .
d_call: .
cdr3_aa: CASSFEFSDYGYTF
cdr3_nt: TGTGCCAGCAGCTTCGAGTTCTCCGATTATGGCTACACCTTC

v_call: TRBV12-3/TRBV12-4
j_call: TRBJ2-7
clone_size: many
d_call: TRBD1
cdr3_aa: CASSFFGTGGLGEQYF
cdr3_nt: TGTGCCAGCAGTTTTTTTGGGACAGGGGGCTTGGGGGAGCAGTACTTC

v_call: TRBV5-1
j_call: TRBJ2-4
clone_size: few
d_call: .
cdr3_aa: CASSQSGTREQYF
cdr3_nt: TGCGCCAGCAGCCAGAGCGGCACAAGGGAGCAGTACTTC

v_call: TRBV20-1
j_call: TRBJ2-1
clone_size: .
d_call: .
cdr3_aa: CSARGLPGQRYNEQFF
cdr3_nt: TGCAGTGCTAGAGGTCTCCCGGGACAACGATACAATGAGCAGTTCTTC

v_call: TRBV9
j_call: TRBJ1-4
clone_size: .
d_call: .
cdr3_aa: CASRPDSSEKLFF
cdr3_nt: TGTGCCAGCAGACCTGACAGTTCCGAAAAACTGTTTTTT

v_call: TRBV20-1
j_call: TRBJ2-1
clone_size: few
d_call: TRBD2
cdr3_aa: CSARSIKGGSSYNEQFF
cdr3_nt: TGCAGTGCTAGATCCATCAAGGGCGGGAGCTCCTACAATGAGCAGTTCTTC

v_call: TRBV7-2
j_call: TRBJ2-3
clone_size: .
d_call: .
cdr3_aa: CASSIESAQYF
cdr3_nt: TGTGCCAGCAGCATAGAGTCGGCGCAGTATTTT

v_call: TRBV7-6
j_call: TRBJ1-2
clone_size: .
d_call: .
cdr3_aa: CAEDHYGYTF
cdr3_nt: TGTGCCGAGGATCACTATGGCTACACCTTC

v_call: TRBV7-2
j_call: TRBJ2-1
clone_size: .
d_call: .
cdr3_aa: CASSLRPRGTSYSEQFF
cdr3_nt: TGTGCCAGCAGCTTACGACCACGCGGGACCTCCTACAGTGAGCAGTTCTTC

v_call: TRBV7-9
j_call: TRBJ2-7
clone_size: many
d_call: .
cdr3_aa: CASRPGNYEQYF
cdr3_nt: TGTGCCAGCAGACCCGGGAACTACGAGCAGTACTTC

v_call: TRBV12-3/TRBV12-4
j_call: TRBJ2-1
clone_size: .
d_call: TRBD2
cdr3_aa: CASIEGGGAYNEQFF
cdr3_nt: TGTGCCAGCATAGAAGGCGGGGGGGCCTACAATGAGCAGTTCTTC

v_call: TRBV24-1
j_call: TRBJ2-1
clone_size: few
d_call: .
cdr3_aa: CATSDFRGDNEQFF
cdr3_nt: TGTGCCACCAGTGATTTCCGAGGGGACAATGAGCAGTTCTTC

v_call: TRBV5-1
j_call: TRBJ2-3
clone_size: .
d_call: .
cdr3_aa: CASSLGTGRRGDTQYF
cdr3_nt: TGCGCCAGCAGCTTGGGAACAGGGAGAAGAGGAGATACGCAGTATTTT

v_call: TRBV7-9
j_call: TRBJ1-2
clone_size: many
d_call: .
cdr3_aa: CASSFSFSRNYGYTF
cdr3_nt: TGTGCCAGCAGCTTCTCGTTTTCGCGTAACTATGGCTACACCTTC

v_call: TRBV9
j_call: TRBJ2-3
clone_size: .
d_call: .
cdr3_aa: CASSVTGESDTQYF
cdr3_nt: TGTGCTAGCAGCGTCACGGGGGAATCGGATACGCAGTATTTT

v_call: TRBV13
j_call: TRBJ2-1
clone_size: .
d_call: TRBD2
cdr3_aa: CASGLAVYNEQFF
cdr3_nt: TGTGCCAGCGGACTAGCGGTTTACAATGAGCAGTTCTTC

v_call: TRBV5-1
j_call: TRBJ2-2
clone_size: few
d_call: TRBD1
cdr3_aa: CASSLRGTGVLAGELFF
cdr3_nt: TGCGCCAGCAGCCTCAGAGGGACAGGGGTTCTCGCCGGGGAGCTGTTTTTT

v_call: TRBV20-1
j_call: TRBJ2-1
clone_size: .
d_call: .
cdr3_aa: CSAARGVTSYNEQFF
cdr3_nt: TGCAGTGCCGCACGGGGAGTCACATCCTACAATGAGCAGTTCTTC

v_call: TRBV12-3/TRBV12-4
j_call: TRBJ2-6
clone_size: .
d_call: .
cdr3_aa: CASSFLGGSGANVLTF
cdr3_nt: TGTGCCAGCAGTTTCCTAGGGGGCTCTGGGGCCAACGTCCTGACTTTC

v_call: TRBV5-1
j_call: TRBJ1-4
clone_size: .
d_call: .
cdr3_aa: CASSWLGVTNEKLFF
cdr3_nt: TGCGCCAGCAGCTGGCTAGGGGTAACTAATGAAAAACTGTTTTTT

v_call: TRBV6-5
j_call: TRBJ2-4
clone_size: .
d_call: .
cdr3_aa: CARRGPGDIQYF
cdr3_nt: TGTGCCAGGAGAGGGCCGGGAGACATTCAGTACTTC

v_call: TRBV11-2
j_call: TRBJ2-7
clone_size: .
d_call: .
cdr3_aa: CASSLPPGGQYF
cdr3_nt: TGTGCCAGCAGCTTACCGCCGGGTGGGCAGTACTTC

v_call: TRBV6-6
j_call: TRBJ1-2
clone_size: .
d_call: .
cdr3_aa: CAPALPVRDRLQDGYTF
cdr3_nt: TGTGCCCCAGCCCTTCCAGTGAGGGACCGATTACAAGATGGCTACACCTTC

v_call: TRBV18
j_call: TRBJ2-3
clone_size: .
d_call: TRBD1
cdr3_aa: CASSPVTGEDTQYF
cdr3_nt: TGTGCCAGCTCACCAGTGACAGGGGAGGATACGCAGTATTTT

v_call: TRBV9
j_call: TRBJ1-2
clone_size: .
d_call: .
cdr3_aa: CASSASADMLGDYGYTF
cdr3_nt: TGTGCCAGCAGCGCCTCCGCCGACATGCTCGGGGACTATGGCTACACCTTC

v_call: TRBV18
j_call: TRBJ2-5
clone_size: .
d_call: TRBD2
cdr3_aa: CASSPIGSGRSQETQYF
cdr3_nt: TGTGCCAGCTCACCAATCGGTAGCGGGAGATCCCAAGAGACCCAGTACTTC

v_call: TRBV29-1
j_call: TRBJ1-2
clone_size: .
d_call: .
cdr3_aa: CSAGPGDTF
cdr3_nt: TGCAGCGCCGGACCCGGCGACACCTTC

v_call: TRBV9
j_call: TRBJ2-7
clone_size: .
d_call: .
cdr3_aa: CASSVEGGEFHEQYF
cdr3_nt: TGTGCCAGCAGCGTAGAGGGGGGGGAGTTCCACGAGCAGTACTTC

v_call: TRBV12-3/TRBV12-4
j_call: TRBJ1-2
clone_size: .
d_call: .
cdr3_aa: CASRPQALNYGYTF
cdr3_nt: TGTGCCAGCCGACCACAGGCCCTTAACTATGGCTACACCTTC

v_call: TRBV12-3/TRBV12-4
j_call: TRBJ2-1
clone_size: many
d_call: .
cdr3_aa: CASRARGPRGEQFF
cdr3_nt: TGTGCCAGCAGAGCAAGGGGTCCTCGGGGCGAGCAGTTCTTC

v_call: TRBV7-2
j_call: TRBJ2-4
clone_size: many
d_call: .
cdr3_aa: CASSPSPVRENIQYF
cdr3_nt: TGTGCCAGCAGCCCGAGTCCGGTACGAGAAAACATTCAGTACTTC

v_call: TRBV5-1
j_call: TRBJ2-5
clone_size: few
d_call: .
cdr3_aa: CASSQPDRIGETQYF
cdr3_nt: TGCGCCAGCAGCCAACCAGACCGAATAGGAGAGACCCAGTACTTC

v_call: TRBV7-2
j_call: TRBJ2-1
clone_size: .
d_call: .
cdr3_aa: CVSSLSGPQFF
cdr3_nt: TGTGTCAGCAGCTTGTCGGGACCTCAGTTCTTC